This entry features one T cell receptor beta chain sequence. The antigen is undetermined. Autoimmune disease history or systemic immunosuppression led to patient exclusion. The sample comes from a study of OX40 agonist ivuxolimab in advanced cancers. Across the study: Patients were dosed with the agonistic anti-OX40 (CD134) antibody ivuxolimab.

Study-level points and caveats: Mean expanded clone counts were higher in CD8+ than CD4+ T cells. CD4+ and CD8+ blood T cells expanded clonally by week 6 at 0.1 to 3.0 mg/kg.

Assay: immunoSEQ multiplex PCR; the TCRdb copy retains only in-frame clones and omits some. In the table there are about 31,000 clones, roughly 76% of which are singletons. Germline V gene data show CDR1 as KGHSH and CDR2 as LQKENI. V gave up 1 base and J gave up 2 bases; unmatched junction bases: 7. This CDR3 is 17 amino acids long. The sample was CD4+ or CD8+ T cells sorted from blood, taken in a trial of the OX40 agonist ivuxolimab. The clonotype originates from an adult with an advanced solid tumor such as melanoma, head and neck, liver or kidney cancer. The genes are TRBV18 and TRBJ2-2; 7 positions match TRBD1. CDR3 sequence reads: CASSPQLGQINTGELFF. DNA for the CDR3: TGTGCCAGCTCACCACAGTTGGGACAGATTAACACCGGGGAGCTGTTTTTT.